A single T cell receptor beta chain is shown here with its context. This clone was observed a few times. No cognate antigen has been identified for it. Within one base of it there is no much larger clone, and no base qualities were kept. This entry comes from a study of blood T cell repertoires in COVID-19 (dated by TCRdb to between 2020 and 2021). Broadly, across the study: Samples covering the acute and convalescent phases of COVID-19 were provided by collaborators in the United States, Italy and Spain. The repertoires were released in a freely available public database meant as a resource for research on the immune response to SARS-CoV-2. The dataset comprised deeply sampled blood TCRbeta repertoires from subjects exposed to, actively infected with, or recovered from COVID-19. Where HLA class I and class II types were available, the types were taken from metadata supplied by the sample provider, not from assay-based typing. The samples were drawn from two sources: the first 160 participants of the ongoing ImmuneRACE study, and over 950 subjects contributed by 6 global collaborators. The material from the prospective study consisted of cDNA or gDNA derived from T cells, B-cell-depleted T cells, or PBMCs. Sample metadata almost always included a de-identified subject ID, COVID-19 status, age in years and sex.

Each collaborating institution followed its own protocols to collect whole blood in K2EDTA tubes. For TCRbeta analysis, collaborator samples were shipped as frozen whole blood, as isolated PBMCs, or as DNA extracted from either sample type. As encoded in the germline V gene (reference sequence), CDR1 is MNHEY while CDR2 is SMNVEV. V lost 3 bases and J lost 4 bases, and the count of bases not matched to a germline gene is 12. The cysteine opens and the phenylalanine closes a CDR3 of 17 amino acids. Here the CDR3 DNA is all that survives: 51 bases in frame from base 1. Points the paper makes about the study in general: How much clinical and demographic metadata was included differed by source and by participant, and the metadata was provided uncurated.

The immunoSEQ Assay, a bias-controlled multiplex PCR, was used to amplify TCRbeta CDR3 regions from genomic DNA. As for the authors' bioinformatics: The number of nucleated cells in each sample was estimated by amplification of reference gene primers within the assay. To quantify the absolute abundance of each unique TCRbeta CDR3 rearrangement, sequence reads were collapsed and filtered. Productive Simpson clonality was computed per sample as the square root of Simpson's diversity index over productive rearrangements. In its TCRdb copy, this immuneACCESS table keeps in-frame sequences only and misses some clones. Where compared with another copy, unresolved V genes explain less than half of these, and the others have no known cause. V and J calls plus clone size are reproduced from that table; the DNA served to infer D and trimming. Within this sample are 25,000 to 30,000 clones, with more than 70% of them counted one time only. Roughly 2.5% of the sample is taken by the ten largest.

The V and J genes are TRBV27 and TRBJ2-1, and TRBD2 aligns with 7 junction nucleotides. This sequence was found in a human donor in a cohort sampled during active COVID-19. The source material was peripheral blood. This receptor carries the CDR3 CASSLGGTPSLYNEQFF. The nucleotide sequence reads TGTGCCAGCAGTTTGGGGGGGACTCCCTCCCTATACAATGAGCAGTTCTTC.